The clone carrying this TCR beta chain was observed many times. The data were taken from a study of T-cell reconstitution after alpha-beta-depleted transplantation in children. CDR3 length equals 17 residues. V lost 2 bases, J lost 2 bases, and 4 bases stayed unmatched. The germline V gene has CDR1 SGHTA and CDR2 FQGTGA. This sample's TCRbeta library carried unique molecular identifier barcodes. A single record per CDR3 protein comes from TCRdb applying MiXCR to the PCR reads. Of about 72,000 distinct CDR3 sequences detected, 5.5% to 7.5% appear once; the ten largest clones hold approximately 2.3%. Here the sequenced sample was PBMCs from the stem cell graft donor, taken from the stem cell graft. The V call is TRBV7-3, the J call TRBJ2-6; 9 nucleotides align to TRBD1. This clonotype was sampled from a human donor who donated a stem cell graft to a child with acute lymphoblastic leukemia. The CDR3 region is CASSLATGGAGANVLTF. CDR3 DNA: TGTGCCAGCAGCTTAGCGACAGGGGGTGCTGGGGCCAACGTCCTGACTTTC.